This is a list of T cell receptor beta chains from one sample in a study of blood T cell repertoires in COVID-19. Method: immunoSEQ multiplex PCR; TCRdb's copy keeps in-frame clones and lacks some. Among approximately 66,000 clones listed, around 90% were seen once. The specimen was peripheral blood. The receptor set was obtained from a human donor with active COVID-19. The donor label of this sample is uncertain. CDR3s include the opening cysteine and the closing phenylalanine or tryptophan. Clone size is stated in some rows and not others, as once, few, many or a class when expanded.

CDR3,J,size,V
CASSVVPASNTGELFF,TRBJ2-2,-,TRBV9
CASSFSGVNEQFF,TRBJ2-1,-,TRBV27
CASRTSGRAPDTQYF,TRBJ2-3,-,TRBV28
CASSFDRGTEAFF,TRBJ1-1,-,TRBV12-3/TRBV12-4
CASHRDRTIQPQHF,TRBJ1-5,-,TRBV6-5
CASSPGGPNGYTF,TRBJ1-2,-,TRBV5-1
CAISESDRTNYGYTF,TRBJ1-2,-,TRBV10-3
CASSWGHGRNQPQHF,TRBJ1-5,few,TRBV7-8
CASSLLDRGRQEQYF,TRBJ2-7,-,TRBV4-1
CAISLRGTEAFF,TRBJ1-1,-,TRBV10-3
CSVDPGENIQYF,TRBJ2-4,-,TRBV29-1
CASSDRRGKAGELFF,TRBJ2-2,-,TRBV2
CASSQEGQGFTDTQYF,TRBJ2-3,-,TRBV4-3
CASMAQSTDTQYF,TRBJ2-3,-,TRBV27
CASSLWNVRQPENNEQFF,TRBJ2-1,-,TRBV28
CASSLDRGSFYGYTF,TRBJ1-2,-,TRBV11-2
CASSLALGGEQYF,TRBJ2-7,few,TRBV5-1
CASSVDGTGNQPQHF,TRBJ1-5,-,TRBV9
CASSTPDRGPLNTEAFF,TRBJ1-1,-,TRBV19
CASSFASGSEIF,TRBJ2-1,once,TRBV28
CASSYFGGGSSYEQYF,TRBJ2-7,-,TRBV6-2/TRBV6-3
CASSEGSTGELFF,TRBJ2-2,-,TRBV10-2
CASSPSDRINVLTF,TRBJ2-6,-,TRBV18
CASSLSPGLASYEQYF,TRBJ2-7,few,TRBV27
CASSSGTSGMGADTQYF,TRBJ2-3,-,TRBV6-4
CASGPLGDRGRETQYF,TRBJ2-5,-,TRBV5-5
CASSFRTGAHEQYF,TRBJ2-7,-,TRBV7-2
CASSDVSRGAKNIQYF,TRBJ2-4,once,TRBV19
CASSPSGGAGGTDTQYF,TRBJ2-3,few,TRBV7-2
CASSQAGSGFYNEQFF,TRBJ2-1,-,TRBV14
CSVDQGIDEQYF,TRBJ2-7,-,TRBV29-1
CASRRGQGGQPQHF,TRBJ1-5,-,TRBV27
CASSSHLQGAGNTIYF,TRBJ1-3,-,TRBV6-6
CAWSVSGASTETQYF,TRBJ2-5,-,TRBV30
CASLTGGGETQYF,TRBJ2-5,-,TRBV19
CASSIWGSSYEQYF,TRBJ2-7,-,TRBV19
CAWSGLAGGRSHEQYF,TRBJ2-7,-,TRBV30
CASRPEGTAHNQPQHF,TRBJ1-5,few,TRBV28
CASSLGLAPQETQYF,TRBJ2-5,-,TRBV3-1/TRBV3-2
CASSYNTDTQYF,TRBJ2-3,-,TRBV5-1
CASGWARGETQYF,TRBJ2-5,-,TRBV2
CASSPAGNNQPQHF,TRBJ1-5,-,TRBV18
CASSSIVVSGGRDTQYF,TRBJ2-3,-,TRBV28
CASSFLDRGYEQYF,TRBJ2-7,-,TRBV27
CASSSSGTSGRTGELFF,TRBJ2-2,-,TRBV3-1/TRBV3-2
CASNPGLFNTGELFF,TRBJ2-2,-,TRBV19
CASSDLGQGLPPEQYF,TRBJ2-7,-,TRBV11-1
CASSLGGNQETQYF,TRBJ2-5,-,TRBV7-2
CASSSGLARSGANVLTF,TRBJ2-6,-,TRBV9
CASSTAATFTQYF,TRBJ2-3,-,TRBV27